Presented here are 2 T cell receptor beta chains from one specimen sequenced in a study of T cell changes during pregnancy in multiple sclerosis. Method: immunoSEQ multiplex PCR; TCRdb's copy keeps in-frame clones and lacks some. The sample has roughly 89,000 clones, about 94% seen once; the top ten hold 2.2%. The sample was peripheral blood, taken in the third trimester of pregnancy. The source of these receptors is a female donor with multiple sclerosis, enrolled in a pregnancy study.

The chain links TRBV19 to TRBJ1-5, with unresolved D. Germline values: CDR1 LNHDA, CDR2 SQIVND (reference sequence). V was trimmed by 2 bases and J by 2 bases, leaving 7 bases between them. The CDR3 length is 14 residues. CDR3 nucleotide sequence: TGTGCCAGTAGTATACAGTTGGGCAATCAGCCCCAGCATTTT. As protein: CASSIQLGNQPQHF.

This clone has only one observation. V usage is TRBV19 and J usage is TRBJ1-1; 7 bases line up with TRBD1. CDR1 and CDR2 from the germline V gene are LNHDA and SQIVND (reference sequence). The ends lost 7 bases at V and 4 bases at J; junction bases unmatched: 3. The CDR3 consists of 12 residues. CDR3 nucleotide sequence: TGTGCCAGTATGACAGGGATCACTGAAGCTTTCTTT. It specifies CASMTGITEAFF. Using reference TRBV19 and TRBJ1-1 for the parts outside the CDR3, the full variable domain is DGGITQSPKYLFRKEGQNVTLSCEQNLNHDAMYWYRQDPGQGLRLIYYSQIVNDFQKGDIAEGYSVSREKKESFPLTVTSAQKNPTAFYLCASMTGITEAFFGQGTRLTVV.